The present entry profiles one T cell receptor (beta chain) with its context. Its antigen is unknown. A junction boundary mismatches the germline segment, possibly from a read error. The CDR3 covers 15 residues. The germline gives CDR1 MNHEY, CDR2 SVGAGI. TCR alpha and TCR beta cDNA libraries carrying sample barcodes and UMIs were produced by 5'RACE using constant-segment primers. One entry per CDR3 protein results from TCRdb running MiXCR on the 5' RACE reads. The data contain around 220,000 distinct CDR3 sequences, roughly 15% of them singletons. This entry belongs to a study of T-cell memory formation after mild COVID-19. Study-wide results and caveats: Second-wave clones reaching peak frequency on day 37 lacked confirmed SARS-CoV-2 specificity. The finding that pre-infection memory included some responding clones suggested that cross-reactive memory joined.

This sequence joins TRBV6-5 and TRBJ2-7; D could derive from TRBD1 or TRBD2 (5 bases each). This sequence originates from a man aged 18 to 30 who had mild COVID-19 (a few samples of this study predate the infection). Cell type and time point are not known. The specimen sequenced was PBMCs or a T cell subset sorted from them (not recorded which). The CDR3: CASTFGALGQYVQYF. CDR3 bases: TGTGCCAGCACCTTCGGGGCCCTAGGACAATACGTGCAGTACTTC.